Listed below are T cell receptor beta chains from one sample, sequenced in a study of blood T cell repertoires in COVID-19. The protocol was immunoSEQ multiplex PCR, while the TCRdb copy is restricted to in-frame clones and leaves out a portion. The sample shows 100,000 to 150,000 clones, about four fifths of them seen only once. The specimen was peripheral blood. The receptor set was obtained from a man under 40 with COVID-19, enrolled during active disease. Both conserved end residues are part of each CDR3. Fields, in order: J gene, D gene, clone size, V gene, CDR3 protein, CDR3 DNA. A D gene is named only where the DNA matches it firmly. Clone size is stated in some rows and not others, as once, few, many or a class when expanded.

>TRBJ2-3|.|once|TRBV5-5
CASSLEGAGLIDTQYF
TGTGCCAGCAGCTTGGAAGGGGCGGGGCTCATAGATACGCAGTATTTT
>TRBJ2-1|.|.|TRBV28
CASSTPGNEQFF
TGTGCCAGCAGTACCCCCGGCAATGAGCAGTTCTTC
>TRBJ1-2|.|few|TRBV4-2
CASSQEDAGDYGYTF
TGTGCCAGCAGCCAAGAGGACGCAGGGGACTATGGCTACACCTTC
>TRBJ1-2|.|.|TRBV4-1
CASSPRTDYGYTF
TGCGCCAGCAGCCCCAGAACAGACTATGGCTACACCTTC
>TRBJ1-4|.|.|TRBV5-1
CASSFMWGLNEKLFF
TGCGCCAGCAGCTTTATGTGGGGGCTTAATGAAAAACTGTTTTTT
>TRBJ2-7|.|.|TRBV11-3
CASVKGRGTYEQYF
TGTGCCAGCGTGAAGGGGCGGGGAACCTACGAGCAGTACTTC
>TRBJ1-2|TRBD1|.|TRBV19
CASIRGTGANYGYTF
TGTGCCAGTATCCGGGGGACAGGCGCTAACTATGGCTACACCTTC
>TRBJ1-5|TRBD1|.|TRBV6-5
CASSPNDRVGQPQHF
TGTGCCAGCAGTCCTAATGACAGGGTCGGTCAGCCCCAGCATTTT
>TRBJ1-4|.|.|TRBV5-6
CASSFQGRGKNEKLFF
TGTGCCAGCAGCTTCCAGGGCAGGGGAAAAAATGAAAAACTGTTTTTT
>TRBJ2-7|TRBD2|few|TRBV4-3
CASSQDLALAGGFLQSSYEQYF
TGCGCCAGCAGCCAAGATCTCGCACTAGCGGGCGGTTTTTTACAAAGCTCCTACGAGCAGTACTTC
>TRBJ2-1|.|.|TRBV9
CASTLSLGSGRNEQFF
TGTGCCAGCACTCTCTCCCTGGGTAGCGGTCGCAATGAGCAGTTCTTC
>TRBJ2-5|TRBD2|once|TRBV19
CASSIDLSGTSGRETQYF
TGTGCCAGTAGTATAGATCTCTCGGGGACTAGCGGGAGAGAGACCCAGTACTTC
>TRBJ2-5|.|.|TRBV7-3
CASSLNPGTKETQYF
TGTGCCAGCAGCTTAAACCCTGGGACAAAAGAGACCCAGTACTTC
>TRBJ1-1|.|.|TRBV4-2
CASSQESGYTEAFF
TGTGCCAGCAGCCAAGAATCGGGGTACACTGAAGCTTTCTTT
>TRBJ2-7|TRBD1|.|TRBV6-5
CASLFGQAYEQYF
TGTGCCAGCTTATTCGGACAGGCCTACGAGCAGTACTTC
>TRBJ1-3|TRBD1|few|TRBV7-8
CASSLYRGPSSGNTIYF
TGTGCCAGCAGCTTATACAGGGGGCCCAGCTCTGGAAACACCATATATTTT
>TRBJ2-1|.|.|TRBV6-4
CASSDGSSYNEQFF
TGTGCCAGCAGTGACGGGAGCTCCTACAATGAGCAGTTCTTC
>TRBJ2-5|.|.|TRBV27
CASSFRGMGTQYF
TGTGCCAGCAGTTTTCGGGGGATGGGGACCCAGTACTTC
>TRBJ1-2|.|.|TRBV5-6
CASTPARTFYGYTF
TGTGCCAGCACCCCCGCACGGACTTTCTATGGCTACACCTTC
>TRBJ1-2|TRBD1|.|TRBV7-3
CASSPGGTGTNYGYTF
TGTGCCAGCAGCCCAGGGGGGACAGGGACTAACTATGGCTACACCTTC
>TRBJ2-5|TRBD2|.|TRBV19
CASSILGLDGQETQYF
TGTGCCAGTAGTATCCTAGGACTAGACGGGCAAGAGACCCAGTACTTC
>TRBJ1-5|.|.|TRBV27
CASSVTPNQPQHF
TGTGCCAGCAGTGTGACACCGAATCAGCCCCAGCATTTT
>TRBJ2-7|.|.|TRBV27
CASSFRGSPYEQYF
TGTGCCAGCAGTTTCCGGGGGAGCCCCTACGAGCAGTACTTC
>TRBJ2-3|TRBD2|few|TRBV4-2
CASSQERRGGSDTQYF
TGTGCCAGCAGCCAAGAACGGCGGGGGGGCTCAGATACGCAGTATTTT
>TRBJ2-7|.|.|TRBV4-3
CASSQVPAGPETYLVQYF
TGCGCCAGCAGCCAAGTTCCGGCGGGCCCTGAAACCTATCTTGTGCAGTACTTC
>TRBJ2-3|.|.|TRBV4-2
CASSPGSDRDTQYF
TGTGCCAGCAGCCCCGGGAGTGACAGAGATACGCAGTATTTT
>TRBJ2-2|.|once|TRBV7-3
CASSPQGDGELFF
TGTGCCAGCAGCCCTCAGGGTGACGGGGAGCTGTTTTTT
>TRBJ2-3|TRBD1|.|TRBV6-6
CASSYPWTGQDTQYF
TGTGCCAGCAGTTACCCATGGACAGGTCAAGATACGCAGTATTTT
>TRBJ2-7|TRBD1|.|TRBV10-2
CASSEGFGTGSGEQYF
TGCGCCAGCAGTGAAGGTTTCGGGACAGGGTCGGGCGAGCAGTACTTC
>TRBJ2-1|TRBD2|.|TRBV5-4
CASSLTSGGYNEQFF
TGTGCCAGCAGCTTGACTAGCGGGGGATACAATGAGCAGTTCTTC
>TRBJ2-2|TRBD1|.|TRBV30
CAWIRRQGWTGELFF
TGTGCCTGGATCAGGAGACAGGGTTGGACCGGGGAGCTGTTTTTT
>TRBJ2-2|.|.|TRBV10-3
CAIKWATGELFF
TGTGCCATCAAGTGGGCCACCGGGGAGCTGTTTTTT
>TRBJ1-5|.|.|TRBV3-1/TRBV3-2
CASSQGANQPQHF
TGTGCCAGCAGCCAAGGGGCAAATCAGCCCCAGCATTTT
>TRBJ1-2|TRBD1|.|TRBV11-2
CASSLAGTGNYGYTF
TGTGCCAGCAGCTTAGCCGGGACAGGGAACTATGGCTACACCTTC
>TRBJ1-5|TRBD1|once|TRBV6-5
CASSRDRLNQPQHF
TGTGCCAGCAGTAGGGACAGGCTTAATCAGCCCCAGCATTTT
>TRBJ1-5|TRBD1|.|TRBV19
CASSIMAGGHQPQHF
TGTGCCAGTAGTATCATGGCAGGGGGCCATCAGCCCCAGCATTTT
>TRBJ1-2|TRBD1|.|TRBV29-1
CSVEVDRGRVNYGYTF
TGCAGCGTTGAAGTGGACAGGGGGCGGGTTAACTATGGCTACACCTTC
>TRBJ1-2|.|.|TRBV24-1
CATSDSFLNYGYTF
TGTGCCACCAGTGATTCTTTCTTAAACTATGGCTACACCTTC
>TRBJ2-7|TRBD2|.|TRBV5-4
CASSSPLAGDDNEQYF
TGTGCCAGCAGCTCTCCTCTAGCGGGAGATGACAATGAGCAGTACTTC
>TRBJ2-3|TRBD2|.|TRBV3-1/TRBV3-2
CASSLRLAGADTQYF
TGTGCCAGCAGCCTGCGACTAGCGGGGGCAGATACGCAGTATTTT
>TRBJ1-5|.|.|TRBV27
CASSPYRGNQPQHF
TGTGCCAGCAGTCCCTACAGGGGCAATCAGCCCCAGCATTTT
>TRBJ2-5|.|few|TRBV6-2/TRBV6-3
CASSTTEKETQYF
TGTGCCAGCAGTACGACTGAAAAAGAGACCCAGTACTTC